In its sample, the clone carrying this TCR beta chain was seen a few times. The antigen remains unidentified. CDR1 is SGHAT and CDR2 is FQNNGV in the germline V gene. The CDR3 extends over 10 amino acids. The V gene lost 8 bases and the J gene lost 6 bases, with 4 bases spanning the gap. This entry belongs to a study of tumor-infiltrating lymphocytes in primary liver carcinoma. Overall study: Patients' primary liver carcinoma was surgically resected. Stage T1-T3 N0M0 and a size of 4.2 to 10 cm characterized the tumors.

Starting from roughly 540 ng of total RNA, TCR beta cDNA was produced with a primer in the constant region. Slightly modified ARM-PCR, run as three nested multiplex PCR rounds, produced the TCR beta libraries. TRBV1-TRBV30 forward and Cbeta reverse primers drove the first two approximately 10-cycle rounds. In TCRdb, the multiplex PCR reads were re-called with MiXCR into one record per CDR3 protein. The sample lists hundreds of thousands of distinct CDR3 sequences, roughly three fifths occurring once. Findings of the study overall: Whereas tumor region pairs overlapped more, tumor-adjacent and tumor-blood pairs overlapped less. A significantly higher top-250-clone fraction was recorded for tumors than for blood (p = 0.039).

The researchers obtained blood RNA from unsorted whole blood and also extracted germline DNA. This chain links TRBV11-2 with TRBJ2-2; D remains unclear. This receptor was taken from a woman in her thirties with primary liver carcinoma and hepatitis B virus infection. The sample consisted of peripheral blood. CDR3 loop: CASGAGELFF. The DNA for the CDR3 is TGTGCCAGCGGTGCCGGGGAGCTGTTTTTT. The whole variable domain, filled in from reference TRBV11-2 and TRBJ2-2, reads EAGVAQSPRYKIIEKRQSVAFWCNPISGHATLYWYQQILGQGPKLLIQFQNNGVVDDSQLPKDRFSAERLKGVDSTLKIQPAKLEDSAVYLCASGAGELFFGEGSRLTVL.